The 3 T cell receptor beta chains presented below share a single source sample, sequenced in a study of blood T cell repertoires in COVID-19. The repertoire was sequenced with immunoSEQ multiplex PCR; TCRdb's copy has only in-frame clones and lacks some. In the table there are a few hundred thousand clones, roughly 80% of which are singletons. Sequencing used peripheral blood. The receptors originated from a person aged 65 to 79 with COVID-19, enrolled during active disease.

This clone was seen only once. This rearrangement joins TRBV6-5 to TRBJ1-5, with D possibly being TRBD1 (6 bases). The CDR3 extends over 16 amino acids. The V end was cut by 2 bases, the J end by 2 bases, with 13 bases between. CDR1 is MNHEY, CDR2 SVGAGI, per germline. CDR3 coding DNA: TGTGCCAGCAGTTACCCTCAGGGGATGGGCAATCAGCCCCAGCATTTT. Encoded protein: CASSYPQGMGNQPQHF.

V usage is TRBV25-1 and J usage is TRBJ1-1, with a weak D call TRBD1 (5 bases). Germline V gene sequence: CDR1 MGHDK, CDR2 SYGVNS. This CDR3 spans 14 amino acids. The V end lost 5 bases, the J end lost 11 bases, and 21 bases lay between the germline ends. CDR3 coding DNA: TGTGCCAGCAGTCAGCTCGGGGGGAATTCTCTGGCTTTCTTT. Translation gives CASSQLGGNSLAFF.

The chain couples TRBV18 to TRBJ1-2, with no clear D. V was clipped by 4 bases and J by 6 bases, with 12 bases between them. This CDR3 comprises 13 residues. Germline-derived CDR1 and CDR2 are KGHSH and LQKENI. Written as DNA, the CDR3 is TGTGCCAGCTCACGGACCGAGGGCGATGGCTACACCTTC. Translated, it gives CASSRTEGDGYTF.